Sequencing of this T cell receptor (beta chain) was carried out in a study of Ad26.COV2.S vaccination and SARS-CoV-2 variants. In the study overall: A COV1001 Ad26.COV2.S trial-arm participant provided the sample. Once, or twice with 56 days between doses, Ad26.COV2.S was given intramuscularly.

Specified treatment: about 20 received Ad26.COV2.S at low or high dose, single or two shots; roughly five received placebo; per-sample allocation not given. Sampling took place 63 days after the first vaccine or placebo injection. The data were produced by immunoSEQ multiplex PCR, yet TCRdb's version contains in-frame clones alone and is incomplete. This sample has some 390,000 clones; around 91% occur once, and the top ten carry 1.5% to 2%. The CDR3 sequence is 13 residues long. Trimming took 7 bases from V and 6 from J; bases not matched to a gene: 6. This TCR came from a person between 18 and 59 years old who received the Ad26.COV2.S COVID-19 vaccine or a placebo. The specimen comprised peripheral blood, sampled in a trial of Ad26.COV2.S vaccine versus placebo. J is TRBJ2-1 and V is TRBV12-3 or TRBV12-4, with TRBD1 matching over 7 bases. CDR3 sequence (DNA): TGTGCCAGCACCCTTACAGGGGCCAATGAGCAGTTCTTC. This encodes CASTLTGANEQFF.